This TCR beta chain was sequenced during a study of blood T cell repertoires in COVID-19. Germline V gives CDR1 SEHNR, CDR2 FQNEAQ (reference sequence). There are 11 residues in the CDR3. After removal of 6 bases from V and 12 bases from J, the junction contained 5 bases not matched to a gene. Produced via immunoSEQ multiplex PCR; TCRdb's table is partial and in-frame only. The sample has fewer than 450,000 clones, approximately 88% seen once. This clone was recorded only once. Living in 24 US areas, the participants were between about 18 and 100 years of age. Researchers sorted participants into cohorts using their self-reported clinical history.

Material for sequencing was PBMCs or T cells enriched from blood (not recorded which). The chain employs TRBV7-9 and TRBJ2-1; TRBD1 matches 7 bases. The clonotype comes from a woman in her thirties or forties with acute COVID-19. CDR3 nucleotides: TGTGCCAGCAGGCTTGACAGGGTGCAGTTCTTC. It translates to CASRLDRVQFF.